This T cell receptor (beta chain) came from a study of human T cells and chemical hapten exposure. Study results and caveats: Relative to control repertoires, expanded TCRs gave rise to significantly more large CDR3 similarity clusters.

The CDR3 sequence is 11 residues long. V was clipped by 5 bases and J by 4 bases, with 6 bases between them. In germline, CDR1 is SGHTA, CDR2 FQGNSA. This clonotype was detected only a few times. Its matching antigen is unknown. Regarding time point: patch test 2, 6 weeks after DPC sensitization. Treatment noted: therapeutic diphenylcyclopropenone sensitization with weekly scalp DPC. Donors were 18 to 70-year-old alopecia patients suitable for DPC. Whole blood that had not been fractionated was the source of extracted total RNA. Separate cDNA molecules received unique molecular identifiers, which the library attached to them. TCRdb re-called the RACE reads with MiXCR, one entry per CDR3 protein. Here the sample spans roughly 50,000 distinct CDR3 sequences, about 10% being singletons.

This specimen was whole blood, taken in connection with sensitization to the hapten diphenylcyclopropenone (DPC). The J gene is TRBJ2-7, the V gene TRBV7-2, with D uncertain. The sequence derives from a woman aged 45-59 years with alopecia areata. Some clones in this sample may be carry-over from other donors' samples. Written as DNA, the CDR3 is TGTGCCAGCAGCGCCTCATACGAGCAGTACTTC. It yields the protein CASSASYEQYF.